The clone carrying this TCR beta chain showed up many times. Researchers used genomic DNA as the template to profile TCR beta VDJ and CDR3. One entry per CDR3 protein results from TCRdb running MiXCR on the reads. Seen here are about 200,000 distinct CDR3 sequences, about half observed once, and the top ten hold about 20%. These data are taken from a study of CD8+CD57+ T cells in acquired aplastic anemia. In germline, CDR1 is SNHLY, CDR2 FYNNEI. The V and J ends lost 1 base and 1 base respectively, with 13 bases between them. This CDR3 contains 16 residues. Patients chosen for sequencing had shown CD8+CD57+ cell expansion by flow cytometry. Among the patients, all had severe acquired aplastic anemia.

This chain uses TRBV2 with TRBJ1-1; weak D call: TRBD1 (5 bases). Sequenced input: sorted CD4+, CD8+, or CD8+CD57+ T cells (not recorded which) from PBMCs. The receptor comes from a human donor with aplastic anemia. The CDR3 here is CASSEGGRGANTEAFF. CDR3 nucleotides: TGTGCCAGCAGTGAAGGGGGGAGAGGGGCGAACACTGAAGCTTTCTTT.